Following are 29 T cell receptor beta chains from one sample sequenced in a study of T cell responses to AZD1222 COVID-19 vaccine. Profiled with immunoSEQ multiplex PCR; TCRdb holds only in-frame clones, not every one. The profile shows 120,000 to 150,000 clones, 70% to 90% of them singletons. The input for sequencing was peripheral blood, taken 28 days after the second AZD1222 dose. The receptors derive from an adult who received the AZD1222 COVID-19 vaccine.

The V gene is TRBV7-9, the J gene TRBJ1-5; D perhaps matches TRBD1 (6 bases). This CDR3 is 15 amino acids long. Trimming shortened V by 5 bases and J by 0 bases, and 11 bases separated the two germline ends. The V gene's germline CDR1 is SEHNR and CDR2 FQNEAQ (reference sequence). The CDR3 DNA is TGTGCCAGCAGCCAGGGGTCGGATAGCAATCAGCCCCAGCATTTT. Translating gives CASSQGSDSNQPQHF.

In regard to this clone: The sample has other DNA sequences that encode this CDR3 too. This chain uses TRBV27 with TRBJ2-1, with D unresolved. Germline-derived CDR1 and CDR2 are MNHEY and SMNVEV (reference sequence). The CDR3 has 13 amino acids. V lost 5 bases and J 0 bases, leaving 5 bases between the germline ends. CDR3 sequence: CASSRPSYNEQFF. CDR3 coding DNA: TGTGCCAGCAGTCGCCCCTCCTACAATGAGCAGTTCTTC.

This chain connects TRBV19 to TRBJ1-2; a possible D gene is TRBD1 (6 bases). V was trimmed by 7 bases and J by 8 bases, leaving 20 bases between them. Germline V lookup: CDR1 LNHDA, CDR2 SQIVND (reference sequence). CDR3 length: 14 residues. The CDR3 nucleotides read TGTGCCAGTACCCGATCCCGGGACATGCGGGGCTACACCTTC. This gives the protein CASTRSRDMRGYTF.

V is TRBV3-1 (or the pseudogene TRBV3-2) and J is TRBJ2-1; D remains ambiguous. The CDR3 has 11 residues. CDR1 and CDR2 (germline): LGHDT, YNNKEL (reference sequence). Deletions cut 5 bases from V and 8 bases from J, with 7 bases between. This CDR3 reads CASSAMDEQFF. CDR3 DNA sequence: TGTGCCAGCAGCGCAATGGATGAGCAGTTCTTC.

This rearrangement joins TRBV5-4 to TRBJ2-7; D may be TRBD1 (6 bases). Germline loops: CDR1 SGHNT, CDR2 YYREEE (reference sequence). The V gene lost 1 base and the J gene lost 0 bases, with 14 bases spanning the gap. The CDR3 has 16 residues. CDR3: CASSLPGHESSYEQYF. CDR3 bases: TGTGCCAGCAGCTTGCCGGGACACGAGAGCTCCTACGAGCAGTACTTC.

This chain joins TRBV28 and TRBJ1-3; 7 bases map to TRBD1. V shed 7 bases, J shed 9 bases, and the junction held 9 bases outside the gene matches. CDR3 length: 13 amino acids. Germline V gene data show CDR1 as MDHEN and CDR2 as SYDVKM. The CDR3 loop reads CASTGDRGSTIYF. CDR3 bases: TGTGCCAGCACGGGGGACAGAGGGAGCACCATATATTTT.

The V and J genes are TRBV25-1 and TRBJ1-3; the D is unclear. The CDR3 covers 16 residues. Trimming cost V 5 bases and J 1 base, with 15 bases left between them. CDR1 and CDR2 (germline): MGHDK, SYGVNS. The CDR3 loop is CASSLGGDPSGNTIYF. In DNA form, the CDR3 reads TGTGCCAGCAGTTTGGGAGGTGATCCTTCTGGAAACACCATATATTTT. Drawing the rest from reference TRBV25-1 and TRBJ1-3, the complete variable domain is EADIYQTPRYLVIGTGKKITLECSQTMGHDKMYWYQQDPGMELHLIHYSYGVNSTEKGDLSSESTVSRIRTEHFPLTLESARPSHTSQYLCASSLGGDPSGNTIYFGEGSWLTVV.

This clone was seen once. This rearrangement joins TRBV7-9 to TRBJ1-4; weak D call: TRBD1 (5 bases). Germline CDR1 and CDR2: SEHNR and FQNEAQ (reference sequence). The CDR3 runs 15 residues. V lost 5 bases and J 4 bases, leaving 14 bases between the germline ends. The CDR3 DNA sequence: TGTGCCAGCAGCGCCCCGATGGGGGTTAATGAAAAACTGTTTTTT. Its protein is CASSAPMGVNEKLFF.

The chain employs TRBV5-6 and TRBJ1-1, with unresolved D. Per germline, CDR1 SGHDT and CDR2 YYEEEE. V was shortened by 2 bases and J by 2 bases, with 1 base between the two germline ends. There are 11 residues in the CDR3. This CDR3 reads CASSFNTEAFF. The DNA for the CDR3 is TGTGCCAGCAGCTTCAACACTGAAGCTTTCTTT.

The CDR3 spells CASSLGGASYNEQFF. CDR3 nucleotide sequence: TGCGCCAGCAGCTTGGGCGGGGCCTCCTACAATGAGCAGTTCTTC. This chain joins TRBV5-1 and TRBJ2-1; D is possibly TRBD2 (6 bases). Between the trimmed V and J ends, which lost 0 bases and 0 bases, there was a span of 7 bases. The CDR3 runs 15 residues. Germline V gene lookup returns CDR1 SGHRS and CDR2 YFSETQ.

The rearrangement joins TRBV19 to TRBJ1-3; 7 nucleotides agree with TRBD1. The CDR3 is 17 amino acids. The germline gives CDR1 LNHDA, CDR2 SQIVND (reference sequence). V lost 4 bases and J lost 0; bases outside the gene matches: 9. Written as DNA, the CDR3 is TGTGCCAGTAGTACCGGGACAGCCATGTCCTCTGGAAACACCATATATTTT. It codes for CASSTGTAMSSGNTIYF.

This chain uses TRBV7-8 with TRBJ2-4; tentatively, D is TRBD1 (5 bases). V was shortened by 8 bases and J by 6 bases, with 14 bases between the two germline ends. CDR3 length equals 13 residues. Per germline, CDR1 SGHVS and CDR2 FQNEAQ. CDR3 residues: CASGIGRVNIQYF. The CDR3 DNA follows: TGTGCCAGCGGGATTGGCAGGGTAAACATTCAGTACTTC.

In DNA, the CDR3 is TGTGCCAGCAGCTTAGCTACGGGGGACTATGGCTACACCTTC. Its translation is CASSLATGDYGYTF. The J gene is TRBJ1-2, the V gene TRBV6-5; tentatively, D is TRBD1 (5 bases). The V and J ends lost 6 bases and 3 bases respectively, with 14 bases between them. CDR3 length: 14 residues. Germline V gene data show CDR1 as MNHEY and CDR2 as SVGAGI.

As concerns this clone: Other DNA sequences in this sample translate to the same CDR3. The rearrangement links TRBV12-3 or TRBV12-4 to TRBJ2-3; D unresolved. The CDR3 has 11 residues. Trimming removed 5 bases at V and 6 bases at J, with 6 bases between. DNA of the CDR3: TGTGCCAGCAGTCTCAGGGATACGCAGTATTTT. As protein: CASSLRDTQYF.

The chain couples TRBV19 to TRBJ1-1; tentatively, D is TRBD1 (5 bases). The length of the CDR3 is 16 residues. V shed 4 bases and J shed 1 base, with 16 bases lying between them. Germline V gene lookup returns CDR1 LNHDA and CDR2 SQIVND (reference sequence). The CDR3 nucleotides are TGTGCCAGTAGTAGAGGGGCCGGGGCCTCGAACACTGAAGCTTTCTTT. Translated: CASSRGAGASNTEAFF.

This clone was counted a few times. J is TRBJ2-1 and V is TRBV29-1, with D unclear. Trimming took 7 bases from V and 4 from J, leaving 11 bases between them. The CDR3 consists of 12 residues. The germline gives CDR1 SQVTM, CDR2 ANQGSEA. The CDR3 reads CSASDGYNEQFF. CDR3 DNA: TGCAGCGCCTCGGACGGTTACAATGAGCAGTTCTTC.

The CDR3 is CASSHGQSQETQYF. In nucleotides, the CDR3 is TGTGCCAGCAGTCACGGACAGTCCCAAGAGACCCAGTACTTC. The gene calls are TRBV13 and TRBJ2-5; possibly TRBD1 for D (6 bases). From germline, CDR1 is PRHDT and CDR2 FYEKMQ (reference sequence). V was clipped by 6 bases and J by 1 base, with 12 bases between them. CDR3 size: 14 residues.

The V gene is TRBV7-8, the J gene TRBJ1-2; D remains unclear. CDR3 length equals 13 residues. V was trimmed by 2 bases and J by 8 bases, leaving 12 bases between them. In germline, CDR1 is SGHVS, CDR2 FQNEAQ. Here the CDR3 reads CASSLNEAGGYTF. CDR3 sequence (DNA): TGTGCCAGCAGCTTAAACGAGGCGGGGGGCTACACCTTC.

The gene calls are TRBV12-3 or TRBV12-4 and TRBJ1-4; no definite D call. The CDR3 has 11 residues. The ends were cut back, 4 bases at V and 7 bases at J, with 4 bases in the middle. The CDR3 DNA is TGTGCCAGCAGTTCCGGTGAAAAACTGTTTTTT. It codes for CASSSGEKLFF.

The chain recombines TRBV28 with TRBJ1-1; D is undetermined. The CDR3 length is 15 residues. Trimming stripped 5 bases from V and 1 base from J, with 14 bases between. CDR1 is MDHEN and CDR2 is SYDVKM in the germline V gene. The CDR3 region is CASSPPRVPNTEAFF. CDR3 sequence (DNA): TGTGCCAGCAGTCCACCTAGAGTCCCGAACACTGAAGCTTTCTTT.

This chain links TRBV4-1 with TRBJ1-1; D is undetermined. The CDR3 is 14 amino acids. Germline V gene sequence: CDR1 MGHRA, CDR2 YSYEKL. V was pared by 3 bases and J by 11 bases, with 19 bases between. In DNA form, the CDR3 reads TGCGCCAGCAGCCAGGCTCCTTCCGGGAAGTCGGCTTTCTTT. Translated, it gives CASSQAPSGKSAFF.

The chain carries TRBV5-1 and TRBJ1-6; a weak D match, TRBD1 (5 bases). CDR1 is SGHRS and CDR2 is YFSETQ in the germline V gene. CDR3 length: 14 amino acids. V was pared by 2 bases and J by 9 bases, with 12 bases between. CDR3 nucleotide sequence: TGCGCCAGCAGCTTTAGGGGAGGGTCTTCACCCCTCCACTTT. Protein: CASSFRGGSSPLHF.

The V and J genes are TRBV2 and TRBJ2-7; 14 nucleotides agree with TRBD2. V lost 6 bases to trimming and J lost 5 bases; unmatched junction nucleotides: 3. The CDR3 contains 14 residues. Germline CDR1 SNHLY, CDR2 FYNNEI. The CDR3 loop reads CASRGTSGSNEQYF. In nucleotides, the CDR3 is TGTGCCAGCAGGGGGACTAGCGGGAGCAACGAGCAGTACTTC.

This chain connects TRBV28 to TRBJ2-7; 7 bases are shared with TRBD1. The length of the CDR3 is 17 residues. Germline V gene sequence: CDR1 MDHEN, CDR2 SYDVKM. J gave up 1 base and V 3 bases, and 12 bases lay outside the gene matches. Here the CDR3 DNA reads TGTGCCAGCAGTTTTGTTTCGGGACAGAAGTTTTCCTACGAGCAGTACTTC. Amino acids: CASSFVSGQKFSYEQYF.

This clone was recorded a few times. This sequence joins TRBV30 and TRBJ1-1, with D uncertain. Germline-derived CDR1 and CDR2 are GTSNPN and SVGIG (reference sequence). The CDR3 runs to 15 residues. Trimming pared 3 bases from V and 7 bases from J, leaving 21 bases between. CDR3 sequence reads: CAWRIGGPGQSEAFF. CDR3 bases: TGTGCCTGGAGGATTGGCGGGCCTGGGCAGAGTGAAGCTTTCTTT.

This clone was counted once. The rearrangement links TRBV7-2 to TRBJ2-2; tentative D call: TRBD2 (5 bases). CDR1 is SGHTA and CDR2 is FQGNSA in the germline V gene. V was pared by 5 bases and J by 10 bases, with 11 bases between. The CDR3 is 12 residues long. CDR3 nucleotide sequence: TGTGCCAGCAGCGACCTGAGGGTGGAGCTGTTTTTT. It translates to CASSDLRVELFF.

V and J are TRBV2 and TRBJ1-5; D is unresolved. Trimming removed 7 bases from V and 1 base from J, with 14 bases in between. The CDR3 runs 15 residues. CDR1 is SNHLY, CDR2 FYNNEI, per germline. CDR3: CASKESMRSNQPQHF. In nucleotides, the CDR3 is TGTGCCAGCAAGGAGAGTATGAGGAGCAATCAGCCCCAGCATTTT.

The chain couples TRBV7-9 to TRBJ2-6; TRBD1 or TRBD2 may be the D gene (5 bases each). The CDR3 has 15 residues. Germline values: CDR1 SEHNR, CDR2 FQNEAQ (reference sequence). Between the trimmed V and J ends, which lost 3 bases and 4 bases, there was a span of 10 bases. The CDR3 spells CASSFWGSGANVLTF. The CDR3 DNA is TGTGCCAGCAGCTTTTGGGGGTCCGGGGCCAACGTCCTGACTTTC.

This chain joins TRBV9 and TRBJ2-7, with 7 bases matching TRBD1. CDR1 is SGDLS and CDR2 is YYNGEE in the germline V gene. With V trimmed by 4 bases and J by 0 bases, 4 bases remained unmatched. This CDR3 has 14 amino acids. The CDR3 nucleotides read TGTGCCAGCAGCTACTGGGACAGCTCCTACGAGCAGTACTTC. It specifies CASSYWDSSYEQYF. Complete variable domain (other parts from reference TRBV9 and TRBJ2-7): DSGVTQTPKHLITATGQRVTLRCSPRSGDLSVYWYQQSLDQGLQFLIQYYNGEERAKGNILERFSAQQFPDLHSELNLSSLELGDSALYFCASSYWDSSYEQYFGPGTRLTVT.